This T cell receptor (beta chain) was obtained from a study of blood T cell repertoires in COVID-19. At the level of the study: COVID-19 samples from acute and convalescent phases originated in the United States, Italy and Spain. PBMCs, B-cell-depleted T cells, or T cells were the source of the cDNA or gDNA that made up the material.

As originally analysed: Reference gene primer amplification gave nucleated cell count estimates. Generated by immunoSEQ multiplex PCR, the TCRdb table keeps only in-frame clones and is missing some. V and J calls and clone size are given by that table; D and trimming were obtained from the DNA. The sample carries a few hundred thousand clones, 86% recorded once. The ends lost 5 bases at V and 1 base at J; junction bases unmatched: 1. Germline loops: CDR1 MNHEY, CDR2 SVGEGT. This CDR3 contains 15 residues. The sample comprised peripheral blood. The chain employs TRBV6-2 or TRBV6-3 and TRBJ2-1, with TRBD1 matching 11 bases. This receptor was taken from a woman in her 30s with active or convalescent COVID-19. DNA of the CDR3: TGTGCCAGCAGTGGACAGGGGGCGTCCTACAATGAGCAGTTCTTC. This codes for CASSGQGASYNEQFF.